This T cell receptor (beta chain) emerged from a study of blood T cell repertoires in COVID-19. About the research overall: In each case, the material was cDNA or gDNA derived from T cells, B-cell-depleted T cells, or PBMCs.

In the authors' workflow: For nucleated cells, counts were estimated from reference gene primer amplification. Assay used: immunoSEQ multiplex PCR; TCRdb lists only in-frame clones, some missing. V and J calls and clone size are copied from that table; D and trimming were computed from the DNA. The data show over 200,000 clones, about 90% seen once. This clone appeared a few times. Allocation to cohorts depended on clinical history reported by the participants. In the 2 weeks before study entry, exposed participants met a COVID-19 case, which was PCR-confirmed or clinician-diagnosed. The CDR3 sequence is 11 residues long. Germline CDR1 is GTSNPN and CDR2 is SVGIG (reference sequence). The ends were cut back, 2 bases at V and 8 bases at J, with 6 bases in the middle.

Sequences were obtained from PBMCs or T cells enriched from blood (not recorded which). This clonotype was obtained from a woman aged 25 to 39 who had been exposed to COVID-19. The chain links TRBV30 to TRBJ2-2, with D unclear. This chain's CDR3 is CAWSLQGELFF. The CDR3 nucleotides read TGTGCCTGGAGTCTGCAGGGGGAGCTGTTTTTT.